The 6 T cell receptor beta chains given below trace back to one sample, sequenced in a study of shared clonotypes between healthy human individuals. TCRdb's copy holds only in-frame clones and misses some; the assay was immunoSEQ multiplex PCR. The sample lists more than 550,000 clones; 90% were seen once. Source material: memory CD8+ T cells from PBMCs. The subset: CD45RO+ cells pooled with CCR7-negative TemRA cells. These receptors came from a man aged 18 to 29 in good health. Some clones in this sample may be carry-over from other donors' samples.

This chain connects TRBV9 to TRBJ1-5; no reliable D call. The length of the CDR3 is 15 residues. Trimming removed 0 bases from V and 3 bases from J, with 10 bases in between. Per germline, CDR1 SGDLS and CDR2 YYNGEE. CDR3 nucleotide sequence: TGTGCCAGCAGCGTAGAAGCTTCCTACAATCAGCCCCAGCATTTT. Its translation: CASSVEASYNQPQHF.

The count of this clone is one. The rearrangement uses TRBV5-5 and TRBJ2-7; perhaps TRBD1 as D (5 bases). V lost 4 bases, J lost 8 bases, and 22 bases lay in between. The CDR3 totals 15 residues. Germline V lookup: CDR1 SGHKS, CDR2 YYEKEE (reference sequence). The CDR3, as DNA: TGTGCCAGCAGCATGCCCTCACATGGCCCGGACAAGCAGTACTTC. This codes for CASSMPSHGPDKQYF.

The rearrangement links TRBV10-1 to TRBJ2-7; 9 nucleotides match TRBD2. V dropped 7 bases and J dropped 7; count of bases not matched to a gene: 8. The germline CDR1 and CDR2 sequences are WNHNN and SYGVQD (reference sequence). The CDR3 extends over 13 amino acids. The CDR3 DNA reads as TGCGCCAGCACCGGGACTACTAGCGGGGAGCAGTACTTC. It translates to CASTGTTSGEQYF.

CDR3 amino acids: CASSLAQEGYTF. CDR3 in DNA: TGTGCCAGCAGCTTAGCGCAGGAAGGCTACACCTTC. The chain recombines TRBV7-9 with TRBJ1-2; D is undetermined. This CDR3 is 12 amino acids long. V was cut by 0 bases and J by 8 bases, with 7 bases left in between. Germline assignment: CDR1 SEHNR and CDR2 FQNEAQ (reference sequence).

The rearrangement joins TRBV2 to TRBJ2-3; possibly TRBD2 for D (6 bases). Germline V gene data show CDR1 as SNHLY and CDR2 as FYNNEI. Trimming left V 7 bases short and J 2 bases short, with 13 bases between. This CDR3 spans 14 amino acids. The CDR3 DNA reads TGTGCCAGCACGGGGGAGCGGTCCACAGATACGCAGTATTTT. Encoded protein: CASTGERSTDTQYF.

The chain joins TRBV5-4 to TRBJ1-2; TRBD1 matches at 9 bases. This CDR3 is 16 amino acids long. Germline V gene data show CDR1 as SGHNT and CDR2 as YYREEE (reference sequence). V shed 0 bases and J 4 bases; nucleotides not matched to a gene: 7. The CDR3 bases are TGTGCCAGCAGCTTGGCTGCAGGACAGGGGAGCTATGGCTACACCTTC. Translated: CASSLAAGQGSYGYTF.